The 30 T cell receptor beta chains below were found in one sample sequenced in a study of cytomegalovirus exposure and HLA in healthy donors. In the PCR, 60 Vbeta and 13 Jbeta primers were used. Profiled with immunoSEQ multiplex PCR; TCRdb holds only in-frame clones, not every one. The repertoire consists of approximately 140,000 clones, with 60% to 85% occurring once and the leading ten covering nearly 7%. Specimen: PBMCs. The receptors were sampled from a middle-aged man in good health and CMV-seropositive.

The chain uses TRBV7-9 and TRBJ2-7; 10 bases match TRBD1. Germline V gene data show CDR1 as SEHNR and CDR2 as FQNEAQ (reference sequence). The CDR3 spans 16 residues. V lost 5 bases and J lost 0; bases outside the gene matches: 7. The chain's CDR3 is CASSRLGTGDSYEQYF. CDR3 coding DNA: TGTGCCAGCAGCCGACTCGGGACAGGGGACTCCTACGAGCAGTACTTC. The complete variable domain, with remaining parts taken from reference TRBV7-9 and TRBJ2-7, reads DTGVSQNPRHKITKRGQNVTFRCDPISEHNRLYWYRQTLGQGPEFLTYFQNEAQLEKSRLLSDRFSAERPKGSFSTLEIQRTEQGDSAMYLCASSRLGTGDSYEQYFGPGTRLTVT.

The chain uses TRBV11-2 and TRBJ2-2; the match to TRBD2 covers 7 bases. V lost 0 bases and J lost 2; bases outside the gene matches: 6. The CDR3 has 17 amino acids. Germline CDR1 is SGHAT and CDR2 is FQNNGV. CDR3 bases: TGTGCCAGCAGCTTAGAGATAGTGACTAGCAACACCGGGGAGCTGTTTTTT. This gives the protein CASSLEIVTSNTGELFF.

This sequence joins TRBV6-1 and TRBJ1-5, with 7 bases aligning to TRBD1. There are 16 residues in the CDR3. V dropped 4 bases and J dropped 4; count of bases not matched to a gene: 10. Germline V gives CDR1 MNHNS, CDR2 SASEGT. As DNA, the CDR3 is TGTGCCAGCAGTGCTCGAGGGGACAGTAGGAATCAGCCCCAGCATTTT. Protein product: CASSARGDSRNQPQHF.

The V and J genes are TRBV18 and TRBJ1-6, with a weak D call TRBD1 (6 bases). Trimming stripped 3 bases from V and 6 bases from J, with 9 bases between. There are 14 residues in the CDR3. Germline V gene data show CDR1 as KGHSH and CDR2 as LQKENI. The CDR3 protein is CASSPMDSNSPLHF. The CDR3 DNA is TGTGCCAGCTCACCGATGGACAGTAATTCACCCCTCCACTTT.

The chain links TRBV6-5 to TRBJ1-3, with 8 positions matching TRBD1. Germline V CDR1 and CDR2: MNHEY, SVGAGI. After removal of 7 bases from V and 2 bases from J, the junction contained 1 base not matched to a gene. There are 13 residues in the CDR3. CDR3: CASTRGPGNTIYF. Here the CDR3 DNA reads TGTGCCAGCACCAGGGGGCCTGGAAACACCATATATTTT.

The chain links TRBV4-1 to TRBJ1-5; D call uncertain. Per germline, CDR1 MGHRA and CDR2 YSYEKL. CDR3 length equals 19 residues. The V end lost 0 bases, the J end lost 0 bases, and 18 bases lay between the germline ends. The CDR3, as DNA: TGCGCCAGCAGCCAAGATGGGAGCGGTGCCTCCTTTAGCAATCAGCCCCAGCATTTT. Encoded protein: CASSQDGSGASFSNQPQHF.

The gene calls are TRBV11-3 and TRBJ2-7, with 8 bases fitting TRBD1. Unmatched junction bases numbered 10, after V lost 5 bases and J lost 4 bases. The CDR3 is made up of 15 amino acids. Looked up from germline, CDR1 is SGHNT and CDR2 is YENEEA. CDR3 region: CASSPVDRDIYEQYF. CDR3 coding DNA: TGTGCCAGCAGCCCTGTGGACAGGGACATTTACGAGCAGTACTTC.

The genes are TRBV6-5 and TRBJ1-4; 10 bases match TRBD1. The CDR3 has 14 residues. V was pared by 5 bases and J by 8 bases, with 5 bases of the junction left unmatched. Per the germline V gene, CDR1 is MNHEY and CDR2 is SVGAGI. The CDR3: CASSRDRGGEKLFF. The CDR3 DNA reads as TGTGCCAGCAGTCGGGACAGGGGAGGGGAAAAACTGTTTTTT.

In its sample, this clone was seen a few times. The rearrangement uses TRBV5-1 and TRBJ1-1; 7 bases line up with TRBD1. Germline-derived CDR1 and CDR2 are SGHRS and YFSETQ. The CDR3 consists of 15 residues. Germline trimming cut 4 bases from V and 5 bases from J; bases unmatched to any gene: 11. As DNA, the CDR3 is TGCGCCAGCAGCCACTTCGACAGGGTCGGGACTGAAGCTTTCTTT. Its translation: CASSHFDRVGTEAFF. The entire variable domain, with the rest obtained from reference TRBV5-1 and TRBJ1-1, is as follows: KAGVTQTPRYLIKTRGQQVTLSCSPISGHRSVSWYQQTPGQGLQFLFEYFSETQRNKGNFPGRFSGRQFSNSRSEMNVSTLELGDSALYLCASSHFDRVGTEAFFGQGTRLTVV.

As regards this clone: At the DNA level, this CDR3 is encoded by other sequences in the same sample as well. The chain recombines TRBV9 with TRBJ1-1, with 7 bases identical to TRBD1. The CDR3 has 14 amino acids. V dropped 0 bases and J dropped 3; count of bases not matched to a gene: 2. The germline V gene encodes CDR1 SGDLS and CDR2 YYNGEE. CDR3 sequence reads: CASSVGQGDTEAFF. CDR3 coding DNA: TGTGCCAGCAGCGTAGGGCAGGGGGACACTGAAGCTTTCTTT.

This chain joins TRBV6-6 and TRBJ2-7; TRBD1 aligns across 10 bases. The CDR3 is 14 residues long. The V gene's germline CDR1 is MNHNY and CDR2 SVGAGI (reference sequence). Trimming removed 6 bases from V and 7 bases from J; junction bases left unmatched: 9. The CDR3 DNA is TGTGCCAGCAGGCCGGGACAGGGGCCTAGTGAGCAGTACTTC. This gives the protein CASRPGQGPSEQYF.

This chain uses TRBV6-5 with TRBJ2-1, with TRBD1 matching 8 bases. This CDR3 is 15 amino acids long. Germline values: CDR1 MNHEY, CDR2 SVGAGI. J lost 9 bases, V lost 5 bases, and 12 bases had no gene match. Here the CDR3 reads CASSPTGTGAGEQFF. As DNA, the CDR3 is TGTGCCAGCAGTCCAACCGGGACAGGAGCAGGTGAGCAGTTCTTC.

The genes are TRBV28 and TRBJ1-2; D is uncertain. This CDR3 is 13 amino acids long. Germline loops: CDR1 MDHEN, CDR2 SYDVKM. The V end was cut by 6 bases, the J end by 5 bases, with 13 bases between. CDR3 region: CASRLNLRYGYTF. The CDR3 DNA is TGTGCCAGCAGATTAAATCTGAGATATGGCTACACCTTC.

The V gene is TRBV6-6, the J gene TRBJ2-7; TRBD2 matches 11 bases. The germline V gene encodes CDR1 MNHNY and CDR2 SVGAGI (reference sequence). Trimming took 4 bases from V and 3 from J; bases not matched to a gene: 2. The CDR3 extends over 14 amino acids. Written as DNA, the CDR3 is TGTGCCAGCAGTTTCGGGACTAGCGGCTACGAGCAGTACTTC. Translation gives CASSFGTSGYEQYF.

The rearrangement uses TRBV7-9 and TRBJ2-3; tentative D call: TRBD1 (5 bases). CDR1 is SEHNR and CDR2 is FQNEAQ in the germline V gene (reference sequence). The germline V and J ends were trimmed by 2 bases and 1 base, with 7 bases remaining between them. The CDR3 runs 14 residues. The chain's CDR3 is CASSLLGGTDTQYF. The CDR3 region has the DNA TGTGCCAGCAGCTTATTAGGGGGCACAGATACGCAGTATTTT.

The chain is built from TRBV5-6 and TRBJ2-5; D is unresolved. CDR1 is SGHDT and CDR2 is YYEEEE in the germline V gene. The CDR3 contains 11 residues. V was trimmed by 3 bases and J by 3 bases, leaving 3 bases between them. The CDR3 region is CASSSKETQYF. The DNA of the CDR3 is TGTGCCAGCAGCTCAAAAGAGACCCAGTACTTC. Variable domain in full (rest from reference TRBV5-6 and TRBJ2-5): DAGVTQSPTHLIKTRGQQVTLRCSPKSGHDTVSWYQQALGQGPQFIFQYYEEEERQRGNFPDRFSGHQFPNYSSELNVNALLLGDSALYLCASSSKETQYFGPGTRLLVL.

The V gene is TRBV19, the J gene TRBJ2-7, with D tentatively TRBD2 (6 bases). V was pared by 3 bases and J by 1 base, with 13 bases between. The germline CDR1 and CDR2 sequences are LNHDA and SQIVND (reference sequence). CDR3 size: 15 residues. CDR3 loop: CASSMGGAGSYEQYF. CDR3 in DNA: TGTGCCAGTAGTATGGGCGGGGCAGGGTCCTACGAGCAGTACTTC.

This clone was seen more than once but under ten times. The CDR3 coding sequence is TGTGCCACCGGAAAGCAGGGACTTCAATACGAGCAGTACTTC. Translating gives CATGKQGLQYEQYF. The chain uses TRBV27 and TRBJ2-7; D possibly corresponds to TRBD2 (6 bases). V was shortened by 10 bases and J by 4 bases, with 20 bases between the two germline ends. This CDR3 is 14 amino acids long. The V gene's germline CDR1 is MNHEY and CDR2 SMNVEV (reference sequence).

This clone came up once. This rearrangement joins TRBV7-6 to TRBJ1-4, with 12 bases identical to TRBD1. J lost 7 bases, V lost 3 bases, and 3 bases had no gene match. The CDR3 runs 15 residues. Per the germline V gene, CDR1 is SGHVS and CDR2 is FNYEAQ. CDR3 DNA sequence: TGTGCCAGCAGCTTTCCGGGACAGGGGGCTGAAAAACTGTTTTTT. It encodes CASSFPGQGAEKLFF.

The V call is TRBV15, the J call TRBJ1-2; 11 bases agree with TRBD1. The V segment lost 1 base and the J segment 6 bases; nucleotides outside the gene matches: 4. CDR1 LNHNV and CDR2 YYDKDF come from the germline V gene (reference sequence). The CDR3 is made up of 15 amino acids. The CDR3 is CATSRGRTGGDGYTF. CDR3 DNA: TGTGCCACCAGCAGAGGTCGGACAGGGGGCGATGGCTACACCTTC.

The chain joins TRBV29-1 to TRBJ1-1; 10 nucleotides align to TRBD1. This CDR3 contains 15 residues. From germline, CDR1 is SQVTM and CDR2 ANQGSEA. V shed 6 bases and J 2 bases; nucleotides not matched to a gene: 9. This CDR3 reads CSVPGQGSFNTEAFF. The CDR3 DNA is TGCAGCGTCCCGGGACAGGGGTCGTTCAACACTGAAGCTTTCTTT.

The CDR3 spells CASSNRGSSYEQYF. The CDR3 region has the DNA TGTGCCAGTAGTAACAGGGGCTCCTCCTACGAGCAGTACTTC. The chain combines TRBV19 with TRBJ2-7; 7 positions agree with TRBD1. Looked up from germline, CDR1 is LNHDA and CDR2 is SQIVND (reference sequence). The J segment lost 0 bases and the V segment lost 4 bases, leaving 3 bases of the junction unmatched. The CDR3 totals 14 residues.

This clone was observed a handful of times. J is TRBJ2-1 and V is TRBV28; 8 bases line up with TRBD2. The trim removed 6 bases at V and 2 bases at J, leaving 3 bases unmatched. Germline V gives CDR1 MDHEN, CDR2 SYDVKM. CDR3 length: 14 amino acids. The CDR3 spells CASSRGGPYNEQFF. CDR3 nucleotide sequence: TGTGCCAGCAGCCGGGGGGGCCCCTACAATGAGCAGTTCTTC.

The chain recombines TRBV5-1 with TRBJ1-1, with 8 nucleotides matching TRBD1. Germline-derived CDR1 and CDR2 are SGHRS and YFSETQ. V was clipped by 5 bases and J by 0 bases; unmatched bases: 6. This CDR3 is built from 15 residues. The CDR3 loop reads CASRDGGQVNTEAFF. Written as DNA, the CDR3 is TGCGCCAGCAGGGACGGGGGACAGGTGAACACTGAAGCTTTCTTT.

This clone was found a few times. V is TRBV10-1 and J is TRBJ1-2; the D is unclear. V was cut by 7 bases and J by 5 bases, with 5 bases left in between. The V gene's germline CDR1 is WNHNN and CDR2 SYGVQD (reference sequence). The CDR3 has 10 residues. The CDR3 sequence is CASTPYGYTF. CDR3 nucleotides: TGCGCCAGCACCCCTTATGGCTACACCTTC.

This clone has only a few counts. This CDR3 reads CASSIGPRSTEAFF. CDR3 bases: TGTGCCAGTAGTATAGGGCCCCGCTCCACTGAAGCTTTCTTT. This rearrangement joins TRBV19 to TRBJ1-1; D remains ambiguous. V was cut by 1 base and J by 4 bases, with 10 bases left in between. The V gene's germline CDR1 is LNHDA and CDR2 SQIVND (reference sequence). The CDR3 totals 14 residues.

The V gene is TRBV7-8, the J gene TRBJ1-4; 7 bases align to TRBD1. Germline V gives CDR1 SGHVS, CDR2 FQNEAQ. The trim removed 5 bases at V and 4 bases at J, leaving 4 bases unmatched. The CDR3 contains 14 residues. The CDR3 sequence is CASSPGQYNEKLFF. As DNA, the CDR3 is TGTGCCAGCAGCCCGGGACAGTATAATGAAAAACTGTTTTTT.

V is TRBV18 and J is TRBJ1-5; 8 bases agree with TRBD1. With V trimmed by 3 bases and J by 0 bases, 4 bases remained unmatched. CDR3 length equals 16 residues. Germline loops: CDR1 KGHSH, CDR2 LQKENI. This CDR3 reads CASSPPGQVSNQPQHF. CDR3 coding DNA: TGTGCCAGCTCACCCCCGGGACAGGTTAGCAATCAGCCCCAGCATTTT.

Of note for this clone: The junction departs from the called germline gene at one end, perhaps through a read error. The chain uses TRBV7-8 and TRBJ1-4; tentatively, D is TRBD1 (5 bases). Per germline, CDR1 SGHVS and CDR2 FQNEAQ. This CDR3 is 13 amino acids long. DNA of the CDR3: TGTGCCAGCAGCCCAGGGTCTAAGGAAAAACTGTTTTTT. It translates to CASSPGSKEKLFF.

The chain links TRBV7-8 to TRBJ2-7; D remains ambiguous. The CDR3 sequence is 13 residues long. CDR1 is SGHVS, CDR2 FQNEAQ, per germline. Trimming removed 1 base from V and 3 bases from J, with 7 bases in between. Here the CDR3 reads CASSLGLGYEQYF. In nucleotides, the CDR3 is TGTGCCAGCAGCTTAGGACTGGGCTACGAGCAGTACTTC.